Presented here are 13 T cell receptor beta chains from one specimen sequenced in a study of T cells in Graves' hyperthyroidism and ophthalmopathy. Amplification of TCR beta CDR3 regions used RNA as the template. Initially, a first-round RT-PCR of the TCR CDR3 employed the HTBI primer set. TCRdb analysed the multiplex PCR reads with MiXCR anew, one entry per CDR3 protein. The sample contains hundreds of thousands of distinct CDR3 sequences, roughly 14% of which appear only once. Specimen: blood. These receptors were taken from a man between 18 and 29 years old with Graves' ophthalmopathy.

The V and J genes are TRBV6-1 and TRBJ2-4, with TRBD2 matching 13 bases. Germline lookup yields CDR1 MNHNS and CDR2 SASEGT. V lost 10 bases to trimming and J lost 7 bases; unmatched junction nucleotides: 19. This CDR3 spans 18 amino acids. The CDR3: CATRTIGLAGDPGNIQYF. The CDR3 DNA sequence: TGTGCCACCCGCACTATTGGACTAGCGGGGGACCCAGGGAACATTCAGTACTTC.

This clonotype was counted ten times or more. The J gene is TRBJ2-1, the V gene TRBV27; 7 positions agree with TRBD2. Germline CDR1 reads MNHEY; CDR2 reads SMNVEV (reference sequence). This CDR3 spans 16 amino acids. With 2 bases clipped from V and 4 bases from J, the junction kept 8 bases outside the gene matches. CDR3 loop: CASSLPPLAPYNEQFF. CDR3 in DNA: TGTGCCAGCAGTTTACCCCCACTAGCGCCATACAATGAGCAGTTCTTC.

Ten or more counts support this clonotype. This sequence joins TRBV5-1 and TRBJ2-1; D not resolved. V was cut by 1 base and J by 1 base, with 9 bases left in between. CDR1 SGHRS and CDR2 YFSETQ come from the germline V gene. The CDR3 is 15 residues long. The CDR3 nucleotides are TGCGCCAGCAGCTTGAGGAGTGATTCCTACAATGAGCAGTTCTTC. This encodes CASSLRSDSYNEQFF.

The chain uses TRBV12-3 or TRBV12-4 and TRBJ1-2; D unresolved. The CDR3 sequence is 12 residues long. Trimming shortened V by 3 bases and J by 7 bases, and 9 bases separated the two germline ends. CDR3: CASSLAGFGYTF. The CDR3 coding sequence is TGTGCCAGCAGTTTGGCCGGGTTTGGCTACACCTTC.

Points on this clonotype: A much bigger clone sits one base away, suggesting this may be a read error. V gene TRBV9 combines with J gene TRBJ1-1, with no clear D. Germline assignment: CDR1 SGDLS and CDR2 YYNGEE. CDR3 size: 12 residues. CDR3 coding DNA: TGTGCCAGCTCGAAGGGTGACACTGAAGCTTCCTTT. Its protein is CASSKGDTEASF.

A remark on this clonotype: Lacking the conserved final phenylalanine or tryptophan, this CDR3 likely reflects a read error. The chain couples TRBV20-1 to TRBJ2-7; the D call may be TRBD1 or TRBD2 (5 bases each). The CDR3 is 14 residues long. V was shortened by 1 base and J by 2 bases, with 12 bases between the two germline ends. Germline-derived CDR1 and CDR2 are DFQATT and SNEGSKA (reference sequence). The CDR3 spells CSARGDRYPYEQYL. DNA of the CDR3: TGCAGTGCTAGAGGGGACCGATACCCCTACGAGCAGTACCTC.

This clonotype was seen ten or more times. The V gene is TRBV20-1, the J gene TRBJ2-3, with 7 bases identical to TRBD1. CDR3 size: 13 residues. V lost 6 bases and J lost 2; bases outside the gene matches: 5. CDR1 is DFQATT and CDR2 is SNEGSKA in the germline V gene (reference sequence). The CDR3 region has the DNA TGCAGTGCAACGACAGGGCCCACAGATACGCAGTATTTT. This translates into CSATTGPTDTQYF.

With regard to this clonotype: An end of the junction does not agree with germline; a read error may underlie this. The chain joins TRBV28 to TRBJ2-7; D is unclear. CDR3 length equals 12 residues. Germline CDR1 and CDR2: MDHEN and SYDVKM. The CDR3: CVSSPRRYEQYF. The DNA of the CDR3 is TGTGTCAGCAGCCCCCGACGGTACGAGCAGTACTTC.

In its sample, this clonotype was seen a few times. The V and J genes are TRBV7-9 and TRBJ1-5, with D possibly TRBD1 on 6 matching bases. Between the trimmed V and J ends, which lost 10 bases and 5 bases, there was a span of 18 bases. There are 14 residues in the CDR3. CDR1 and CDR2 from the germline V gene are SEHNR and FQNEAQ (reference sequence). CDR3 region: CATARTDGDQPQHF. In nucleotides, the CDR3 is TGTGCCACTGCCCGGACAGACGGCGATCAGCCCCAGCATTTT.

This clonotype was recorded many times. The chain employs TRBV20-1 and TRBJ1-5; no clear D gene. Germline-derived CDR1 and CDR2 are DFQATT and SNEGSKA (reference sequence). This CDR3 comprises 12 residues. Trimming took off 2 bases at V and 5 bases at J, with 7 bases between the two ends. CDR3: CSARSPDQPQHF. The CDR3 nucleotides read TGCAGTGCTAGAAGTCCTGATCAGCCCCAGCATTTT.

This clonotype appeared many times. The chain links TRBV11-2 to TRBJ1-5, with no clear D. This CDR3 region has 14 residues. Germline V CDR1 and CDR2: SGHAT, FQNNGV. Deletions cut 5 bases from V and 7 bases from J, with 15 bases between. The DNA for the CDR3 is TGTGCCAGCAGCCACAAGGTACCCGCACAGCCCCAGCATTTT. This gives the protein CASSHKVPAQPQHF.

This clonotype was seen at least ten times. This chain connects TRBV7-9 to TRBJ2-7, with no clear D. This CDR3 is 15 amino acids long. Germline assignment: CDR1 SEHNR and CDR2 FQNEAQ (reference sequence). The germline V and J ends were trimmed by 1 base and 3 bases, with 13 bases remaining between them. The CDR3 nucleotides are TGTGCCAGCAGCTTAGGGGCCGGGTTGATCTACGAGCAGTACTTC. Protein product: CASSLGAGLIYEQYF.

This clonotype was detected ten times or more. This chain links TRBV10-3 with TRBJ1-2, with no clear D. V gave up 3 bases and J gave up 1 base, with 9 bases separating them. In germline, CDR1 is ENHRY, CDR2 SYGVKD. The CDR3 consists of 14 residues. The CDR3 is CAISDGADNYGYTF. Written as DNA, the CDR3 is TGTGCCATCAGTGACGGTGCAGATAACTATGGCTACACCTTC.